This TCR beta chain was profiled in a study of cytomegalovirus exposure and HLA in healthy donors. Findings and limits, study-wide: A cluster of highly shared sequence variants was likely a sequencing artifact. TCR beta chains numbering under 200 were designated cytomegalovirus-associated.

This PCR relied on a set of 60 Vbeta primers and 13 Jbeta primers. Here immunoSEQ multiplex PCR was the method, and the copy in TCRdb shows in-frame clones only, minus some. The sample has roughly 200,000 clones; around 79% are singletons. A remark on this clone: As yet, its antigen is unknown.

V gave up 6 bases and J gave up 0 bases, with 15 bases separating them. The CDR3 runs 16 residues. Germline V gene data show CDR1 as SGHVS and CDR2 as FQNEAQ. The sample taken for sequencing was PBMCs. This receptor was taken from a girl aged 5-17 years in good health and CMV-seropositive. J is TRBJ2-4 and V is TRBV7-8; D is perhaps TRBD1 (7 bases). The CDR3 region has the DNA TGTGCCAGCAGTGGGAGGACAGGATTAGCCAAAAACATTCAGTACTTC. Translation: CASSGRTGLAKNIQYF.